The 27 T cell receptor beta chains in this list originate from one sample, sequenced in a study of shared clonotypes between healthy human individuals (dated by TCRdb to 2018 to 2021). Library prep was done by the immunoSEQ multiplex PCR assay. This is the immuneACCESS table as TCRdb keeps it, with only in-frame sequences that have V and J called. A part of the clones is gone; compared with another copy, unresolved V genes explain less than half, and the rest is unexplained. In this sample the table shows 2 million to 3 million clones, 90% to 95% of which occur a single time. Together, the top ten hold around 0.37% of the sample. Sequencing was performed on naive CD4+ T cells from PBMCs. Read against the paper, the sample's cell subset or site label means: CD45RA+ positively selected. These receptors all come from a man aged 18 to 35 in good health. Some clones in this sample may be carry-over from other donors' samples.

With respect to this clone: Other DNA sequences of this sample code for an identical CDR3. V gene TRBV7-2 combines with J gene TRBJ1-5; D not resolved. Germline V CDR1 and CDR2: SGHTA, FQGNSA. V lost 2 bases to trimming and J lost 1 base, with 6 bases between them. The CDR3 covers 14 residues. The chain's CDR3 is CASSLQVSNQPQHF. CDR3 coding DNA: TGTGCCAGCAGCTTACAGGTCAGCAATCAGCCCCAGCATTTT. The full variable domain, completed using reference TRBV7-2 and TRBJ1-5, is GAGVSQSPSNKVTEKGKDVELRCDPISGHTALYWYRQSLGQGLEFLIYFQGNSAPDKSGLPSDRFSAERTGGSVSTLTIQRTQQEDSAVYLCASSLQVSNQPQHFGDGTRLSIL.

This rearrangement joins TRBV7-3 to TRBJ2-7; the match to TRBD2 covers 7 bases. CDR1 and CDR2 from the germline V gene are SGHTA and FQGTGA. Trimming removed 5 bases from V and 1 base from J; junction bases left unmatched: 8. The length of the CDR3 is 15 residues. CDR3 DNA: TGTGCCAGCAGCCCCTCTGGGGGGGGATCCTACGAGCAGTACTTC. It yields the protein CASSPSGGGSYEQYF.

The chain carries TRBV29-1 and TRBJ1-5; 7 bases are shared with TRBD1. CDR1 is SQVTM and CDR2 is ANQGSEA in the germline V gene. Unmatched junction bases numbered 5, after V lost 6 bases and J lost 3 bases. This CDR3 region has 13 residues. CDR3 bases: TGCAGCGTCGTACAGGGGTACAATCAGCCCCAGCATTTT. It is translated as CSVVQGYNQPQHF.

The rearrangement uses TRBV28 and TRBJ2-2; no reliable D call. From germline, CDR1 is MDHEN and CDR2 SYDVKM. The V gene lost 5 bases and the J gene lost 3 bases, with 4 bases spanning the gap. The CDR3 length is 12 residues. The CDR3 region has the DNA TGTGCCAGCAGTAAAGACACCGGGGAGCTGTTTTTT. Translated: CASSKDTGELFF. The full variable domain, completed using reference TRBV28 and TRBJ2-2, is DVKVTQSSRYLVKRTGEKVFLECVQDMDHENMFWYRQDPGLGLRLIYFSYDVKMKEKGDIPEGYSVSREKKERFSLILESASTNQTSMYLCASSKDTGELFFGEGSRLTVL.

The chain recombines TRBV5-4 with TRBJ1-3; D ambiguous. V lost 1 base and J 3 bases, leaving 11 bases between the germline ends. Germline CDR1 reads SGHNT; CDR2 reads YYREEE (reference sequence). CDR3 length: 15 residues. As DNA, the CDR3 is TGTGCCAGCAGCTTGTCTTCCGGCAGTGGAAACACCATATATTTT. Its translation is CASSLSSGSGNTIYF.

Note on this clone: The same CDR3 also results from other DNA sequences found in this sample. V and J are TRBV5-4 and TRBJ2-1; D is possibly TRBD2 (5 bases). CDR1 and CDR2 (germline): SGHNT, YYREEE (reference sequence). This CDR3 is built from 13 residues. V dropped 4 bases and J dropped 2 bases, with 7 bases sitting between them. This CDR3 is CASSTGAYNEQFF. CDR3 DNA: TGTGCCAGCAGCACCGGGGCCTACAATGAGCAGTTCTTC.

CDR3 nucleotides: TGTGCCAGCATTCAAAGGGCAGCGGGAGGCCTCACCGGGGAGCTGTTTTTT. It is translated as CASIQRAAGGLTGELFF. The V gene is TRBV7-9, the J gene TRBJ2-2, with 9 bases that match TRBD2. The CDR3 covers 17 residues. Germline trimming cut 7 bases from V and 4 bases from J; bases unmatched to any gene: 13. Germline CDR1 is SEHNR and CDR2 is FQNEAQ (reference sequence). The whole variable domain, remainder taken from reference TRBV7-9 and TRBJ2-2, is DTGVSQNPRHKITKRGQNVTFRCDPISEHNRLYWYRQTLGQGPEFLTYFQNEAQLEKSRLLSDRFSAERPKGSFSTLEIQRTEQGDSAMYLCASIQRAAGGLTGELFFGEGSRLTVL.

This chain uses TRBV30 with TRBJ1-5, with a tentative D call TRBD1 (6 bases). V lost 1 base and J 6 bases, leaving 19 bases between the germline ends. Per the germline V gene, CDR1 is GTSNPN and CDR2 is SVGIG (reference sequence). The CDR3 has 16 residues. CDR3 nucleotide sequence: TGTGCCTGGAGTGACGGGGGGGGCGCGCATGGTCAGCCCCAGCATTTT. Encoded protein: CAWSDGGGAHGQPQHF.

This clone appeared a single time. The genes are TRBV7-2 and TRBJ2-5; 7 bases map to TRBD1. V was clipped by 2 bases and J by 0 bases; unmatched bases: 3. The CDR3 loop spans 15 amino acids. CDR1 and CDR2 from the germline V gene are SGHTA and FQGNSA. The CDR3 is CASSLSDRYQETQYF. Here the CDR3 DNA reads TGTGCCAGCAGCTTATCGGACAGGTACCAAGAGACCCAGTACTTC. The complete variable domain, with remaining parts taken from reference TRBV7-2 and TRBJ2-5, reads GAGVSQSPSNKVTEKGKDVELRCDPISGHTALYWYRQSLGQGLEFLIYFQGNSAPDKSGLPSDRFSAERTGGSVSTLTIQRTQQEDSAVYLCASSLSDRYQETQYFGPGTRLLVL.

The rearrangement joins TRBV7-3 to TRBJ1-3; D is undetermined. CDR1 and CDR2 (germline): SGHTA, FQGTGA. Trimming shortened V by 5 bases and J by 4 bases, and 12 bases separated the two germline ends. The CDR3 length is 14 residues. CDR3 residues: CASSARELGNTIYF. The CDR3 region has the DNA TGTGCCAGCAGCGCGCGGGAACTGGGAAACACCATATATTTT.

The CDR3 region has the DNA TGTGCCAGCAGCGTACGGACTAGCGGTGCCAATGAGCAGTTCTTC. Protein: CASSVRTSGANEQFF. This chain links TRBV9 with TRBJ2-1; 10 bases are shared with TRBD2. This CDR3 spans 15 amino acids. CDR1 is SGDLS and CDR2 is YYNGEE in the germline V gene. J gave up 6 bases and V 1 base, and 4 bases lay outside the gene matches.

V usage is TRBV27 and J usage is TRBJ2-7; 8 nucleotides line up with TRBD2. The CDR3 loop spans 12 amino acids. V lost 8 bases to trimming and J lost 3 bases; unmatched junction nucleotides: 3. CDR1 is MNHEY and CDR2 is SMNVEV in the germline V gene (reference sequence). The CDR3, as DNA: TGTGCCAGCCCGGGACTAGTCTACGAGCAGTACTTC. It encodes CASPGLVYEQYF.

This clone was seen more than once but under ten times. The CDR3, as DNA: TGCAGCGTTGAAGTTCGGGGCCCGAACACTGAAGCTTTCTTT. Translation gives CSVEVRGPNTEAFF. The chain has TRBV29-1 and TRBJ1-1; a possible D gene is TRBD1 (5 bases). Trimming cost V 1 base and J 1 base, with 10 bases left between them. The CDR3 is 14 amino acids. Germline V gene lookup returns CDR1 SQVTM and CDR2 ANQGSEA.

This clone was recorded only once. CDR3 amino acids: CASSPILAGAGETQYF. The CDR3 DNA follows: TGTGCCAGCAGCCCCATACTAGCGGGGGCTGGGGAGACCCAGTACTTC. V and J are TRBV5-4 and TRBJ2-5, with 11 bases lining up with TRBD2. Germline CDR1 and CDR2: SGHNT and YYREEE (reference sequence). Trimming removed 4 bases from V and 5 bases from J; junction bases left unmatched: 10. This CDR3 contains 16 residues.

This chain uses TRBV4-2 with TRBJ1-2; D gene ambiguous. The CDR3 is 15 amino acids. V was pared by 0 bases and J by 2 bases, with 10 bases between. Germline V gene data show CDR1 as LGHNA and CDR2 as YNFKEQ. CDR3 nucleotides: TGTGCCAGCAGCCAAGATTTTCCCGGAAACTATGGCTACACCTTC. It is translated as CASSQDFPGNYGYTF.

Concerning this clone: This same CDR3 is encoded by further DNA sequences in the sample. This chain uses TRBV7-9 with TRBJ2-7; D uncertain. In germline, CDR1 is SEHNR, CDR2 FQNEAQ (reference sequence). V lost 0 bases, J lost 0 bases, and 6 bases lay in between. This CDR3 has 14 residues. The DNA of the CDR3 is TGTGCCAGCAGCTTAGCAGCTTCCTCCTACGAGCAGTACTTC. Protein product: CASSLAASSYEQYF.

The chain has TRBV7-9 and TRBJ1-3, with D unresolved. V lost 2 bases and J 1 base, leaving 9 bases between the germline ends. CDR1 is SEHNR and CDR2 is FQNEAQ in the germline V gene (reference sequence). This CDR3 is built from 15 residues. Here the CDR3 reads CASSLIQTSGNTIYF. The DNA for the CDR3 is TGTGCCAGCAGCTTAATCCAGACTTCTGGAAACACCATATATTTT.

A remark on this clone: The same CDR3 arises from other DNA sequences in this sample as well. The rearrangement joins TRBV5-1 to TRBJ2-3, with 7 positions matching TRBD1. Germline CDR1 reads SGHRS; CDR2 reads YFSETQ. The CDR3 has 14 amino acids. V lost 7 bases and J lost 0; bases outside the gene matches: 5. The CDR3 DNA reads as TGCGCCAGCTCTGGGGGACAGAGCACAGATACGCAGTATTTT. Translation: CASSGGQSTDTQYF.

V usage is TRBV4-1 and J usage is TRBJ1-6, with TRBD1 matching over 9 bases. In germline, CDR1 is MGHRA, CDR2 YSYEKL. V was clipped by 4 bases and J by 1 base; unmatched bases: 8. The CDR3 has 18 residues. CDR3 amino acids: CASSPRTGASSYNSPLHF. As DNA, the CDR3 is TGCGCCAGCAGCCCACGGACAGGGGCAAGTTCCTATAATTCACCCCTCCACTTT.

This chain links TRBV19 with TRBJ2-6; D remains ambiguous. The CDR3 spans 19 residues. V dropped 5 bases and J dropped 0 bases, with 20 bases sitting between them. Germline V gene data show CDR1 as LNHDA and CDR2 as SQIVND (reference sequence). The CDR3 region is CASSDLRINSNSGANVLTF. The CDR3 region has the DNA TGTGCCAGTAGTGACCTCAGGATAAACTCAAACTCTGGGGCCAACGTCCTGACTTTC.

This chain uses TRBV29-1 with TRBJ2-1, with 7 positions matching TRBD2. This CDR3 has 16 residues. The J segment lost 1 base and the V segment lost 3 bases, leaving 9 bases of the junction unmatched. Germline CDR1 reads SQVTM; CDR2 reads ANQGSEA. This CDR3 is CSVDVAGARSYNEQFF. The DNA for the CDR3 is TGCAGCGTTGACGTTGCGGGAGCAAGGTCCTACAATGAGCAGTTCTTC.

The rearrangement links TRBV28 to TRBJ1-1; 7 positions agree with TRBD1. CDR3 size: 13 residues. The germline gives CDR1 MDHEN, CDR2 SYDVKM. V lost 5 bases to trimming and J lost 11 bases; unmatched junction nucleotides: 11. CDR3 protein: CASSNRDSHLAFF. CDR3 sequence (DNA): TGTGCCAGCAGTAACCGGGACAGCCATTTGGCTTTCTTT.

The chain combines TRBV28 with TRBJ2-7; the D is unclear. This CDR3 is 13 amino acids long. Germline CDR1 is MDHEN and CDR2 is SYDVKM. The V gene lost 6 bases and the J gene lost 2 bases, with 11 bases spanning the gap. The CDR3 spells CASSLTRTYEQYF. In DNA form, the CDR3 reads TGTGCCAGCAGCCTGACAAGGACCTACGAGCAGTACTTC.

The CDR3 DNA is TGTGCCAGCAGTCCACTAGCGCACAATGAGCAGTTCTTC. Its translation: CASSPLAHNEQFF. The chain couples TRBV27 to TRBJ2-1; 7 nucleotides line up with TRBD2. This CDR3 comprises 13 residues. Germline trimming cut 5 bases from V and 5 bases from J; bases unmatched to any gene: 3. Germline V CDR1 and CDR2: MNHEY, SMNVEV (reference sequence).

The V call is TRBV4-1, the J call TRBJ2-5; perhaps TRBD1 as D (6 bases). Judging by the DNA end, TRBJ2-7 fits better; the J call may be wrong. In germline, CDR1 is MGHRA, CDR2 YSYEKL. The length of the CDR3 is 15 residues. The CDR3 sequence: CASSQDINRVYEQYF. In nucleotides, the CDR3 is TGCGCCAGCAGCCAAGATATCAACAGGGTCTACGAGCAGTACTTC.

This rearrangement joins TRBV15 to TRBJ2-1; the D is unclear. Germline-derived CDR1 and CDR2 are LNHNV and YYDKDF (reference sequence). The CDR3 extends over 13 amino acids. V was clipped by 9 bases and J by 4 bases, with 13 bases between them. In DNA, the CDR3 is TGTGCCACTGCCGTCGGCCCTTACAATGAGCAGTTCTTC. Translation: CATAVGPYNEQFF.

The chain carries TRBV4-1 and TRBJ2-7; D is ambiguous. CDR1 and CDR2 (germline): MGHRA, YSYEKL. This CDR3 is 18 amino acids long. V lost 1 base and J 0 bases, leaving 19 bases between the germline ends. CDR3 coding DNA: TGCGCCAGCAGCCAAGCCCTTGCCGCTAACAGTTTCTCCTACGAGCAGTACTTC. It specifies CASSQALAANSFSYEQYF.